Below are 24 T cell receptor beta chains sequenced from a single sample in a study of shared clonotypes between healthy human individuals (dated by TCRdb to between 2020 and 2021). Preparation of the library involved the immunoSEQ multiplex PCR assay. TCRdb provides this immuneACCESS table in a form limited to in-frame rearrangements. Some clones are lacking; in checked studies, under half of them reflect an unresolved V gene, and why the rest are absent is not known. The sample table records approximately 2.5 million clones; approximately 92% of these occur just once. The top ten clonotypes cover around 0.14% of the sample. What was sequenced was naive CD4+ T cells sorted from blood. In the paper's terms, the cell subset or site label means: CD45RA+ positively selected. All receptors derive from a young man in good health.

This chain uses TRBV28 with TRBJ1-6, with no clear D. The V gene's germline CDR1 is MDHEN and CDR2 SYDVKM. CDR3 length: 12 residues. V lost 6 bases to trimming and J lost 10 bases, with 10 bases between them. The CDR3 region has the DNA TGTGCCAGCAGGAGCCCGACGTCACCCCTCCACTTT. Translated, it gives CASRSPTSPLHF.

A word on this clone: Other DNA sequences of this sample code for an identical CDR3. The CDR3: CASSLVGTANTEAFF. The CDR3 region has the DNA TGTGCCAGCAGCTTAGTTGGGACAGCGAACACTGAAGCTTTCTTT. The chain recombines TRBV7-2 with TRBJ1-1; TRBD1 matches at 7 bases. The V and J ends lost 1 base and 1 base, in that order; junction bases with no gene match: 3. The CDR3 has 15 amino acids. The germline CDR1 and CDR2 sequences are SGHTA and FQGNSA.

V gene TRBV5-1 combines with J gene TRBJ2-3, with D perhaps being TRBD1 or TRBD2 (5 bases each). Germline V gene lookup returns CDR1 SGHRS and CDR2 YFSETQ. Trimming shortened V by 3 bases and J by 0 bases, and 14 bases separated the two germline ends. The CDR3 extends over 16 amino acids. In nucleotides, the CDR3 is TGCGCCAGCAGCTCAAGGGGCCAGCGGAGCACAGATACGCAGTATTTT. Its protein is CASSSRGQRSTDTQYF.

CDR3 loop: CASSLQGNTEAFF. CDR3 DNA: TGTGCCAGCAGCCTCCAGGGGAACACTGAAGCTTTCTTT. The chain recombines TRBV5-8 with TRBJ1-1, with D possibly TRBD1 on 5 matching bases. The germline CDR1 and CDR2 sequences are SGHTS and YDEGEE. V lost 4 bases and J 1 base, leaving 8 bases between the germline ends. This CDR3 is built from 13 residues.

V is TRBV4-1 and J is TRBJ2-5; 11 bases agree with TRBD1. This CDR3 is 14 amino acids long. CDR1 is MGHRA and CDR2 is YSYEKL in the germline V gene. V was pared by 5 bases and J by 4 bases, with 3 bases of the junction left unmatched. CDR3 loop: CASSAGQGGETQYF. Written as DNA, the CDR3 is TGCGCCAGCAGCGCGGGACAGGGGGGAGAGACCCAGTACTTC.

In the case of this clone: At the DNA level, this CDR3 is encoded by other sequences in the same sample as well. This chain links TRBV19 with TRBJ2-2; TRBD1 matches at 8 bases. The germline CDR1 and CDR2 sequences are LNHDA and SQIVND (reference sequence). CDR3 length: 14 residues. V shed 6 bases, J shed 4 bases, and the junction held 4 bases outside the gene matches. CDR3 protein: CASRGQGATGELFF. CDR3 in DNA: TGTGCCAGTAGAGGACAGGGCGCCACCGGGGAGCTGTTTTTT.

The chain is built from TRBV6-1 and TRBJ1-2; possibly TRBD1 for D (5 bases). Looked up from germline, CDR1 is MNHNS and CDR2 is SASEGT. The ends were cut back, 0 bases at V and 2 bases at J, with 13 bases in the middle. There are 16 residues in the CDR3. In nucleotides, the CDR3 is TGTGCCAGCAGTGAAGCGCTGGCGGGGCGGAACTATGGCTACACCTTC. It is translated as CASSEALAGRNYGYTF.

This clone has a single count. The chain uses TRBV12-2 and TRBJ2-1; the table's D call of TRBD1 was not tested on the DNA. TRBV12-2 is termed a pseudogene. CDR3 length equals 17 residues. CDR3 residues: CASRSLRDREGKNEQFF. CDR3 bases: TGTGCAAGTCGTTCCCTCCGGGACAGGGAAGGGAAGAATGAGCAGTTCTTC.

This chain joins TRBV5-1 and TRBJ2-1, with 7 bases identical to TRBD2. The CDR3 totals 15 residues. Unmatched junction bases numbered 11, after V lost 2 bases and J lost 9 bases. Germline loops: CDR1 SGHRS, CDR2 YFSETQ. DNA of the CDR3: TGCGCCAGCAGCTTCGTTGCGGGAGCCCCCGGTGAGCAGTTCTTC. Translated: CASSFVAGAPGEQFF.

V gene TRBV29-1 combines with J gene TRBJ1-1; the match to TRBD1 covers 9 bases. CDR1 and CDR2 from the germline V gene are SQVTM and ANQGSEA. The CDR3 contains 13 residues. The trim removed 5 bases at V and 1 base at J, leaving 2 bases unmatched. CDR3 amino acids: CSVSGQGNTEAFF. CDR3 bases: TGCAGCGTTTCGGGACAGGGGAACACTGAAGCTTTCTTT.

The J gene is TRBJ2-3, the V gene TRBV5-4; D uncertain. There are 14 residues in the CDR3. From germline, CDR1 is SGHNT and CDR2 YYREEE (reference sequence). V lost 3 bases to trimming and J lost 1 base, with 9 bases between them. For the CDR3, the DNA is TGTGCCAGCAGCTCGGGTGCGCGCACAGATACGCAGTATTTT. Encoded protein: CASSSGARTDTQYF.

This sequence joins TRBV2 and TRBJ2-2, with D unclear. The CDR3 length is 12 residues. Germline V lookup: CDR1 SNHLY, CDR2 FYNNEI. Trimming removed 6 bases at V and 9 bases at J, with 11 bases between. This CDR3 reads CASSRTFRELFF. In DNA, the CDR3 is TGTGCCAGCAGCCGCACTTTCAGGGAGCTGTTTTTT.

Points on this clone: This sample includes further DNA sequences coding for the same CDR3. The chain carries TRBV18 and TRBJ2-3; TRBD1 agrees at 7 bases. The germline V gene has CDR1 KGHSH and CDR2 LQKENI. The V and J ends lost 0 bases and 0 bases, in that order; junction bases with no gene match: 3. The CDR3 loop spans 16 amino acids. Here the CDR3 DNA reads TGTGCCAGCTCACCACCGGGACAGAGAAGCACAGATACGCAGTATTTT. Translation gives CASSPPGQRSTDTQYF.

The chain combines TRBV6-5 with TRBJ1-2, with D perhaps matching TRBD1 (6 bases). V was clipped by 4 bases and J by 6 bases, with 12 bases between them. Per the germline V gene, CDR1 is MNHEY and CDR2 is SVGAGI. The CDR3 runs to 13 residues. The CDR3 DNA sequence: TGTGCCAGCAGTTTGACAGGAACTAATGGCTACACCTTC. Amino acid sequence: CASSLTGTNGYTF.

The V gene is TRBV5-1, the J gene TRBJ1-4; the D is unclear. Germline V gives CDR1 SGHRS, CDR2 YFSETQ. Trimming took 0 bases from V and 3 from J, leaving 6 bases between them. This CDR3 region has 14 residues. CDR3 protein: CASSLVGSNEKLFF. As DNA, the CDR3 is TGCGCCAGCAGCTTGGTAGGTTCTAATGAAAAACTGTTTTTT.

The CDR3 is CASSQEMGYEQYF. CDR3 sequence (DNA): TGCGCCAGCAGCCAAGAAATGGGCTACGAGCAGTACTTC. The chain recombines TRBV4-3 with TRBJ2-7; D gene uncertain. This CDR3 comprises 13 residues. V shed 0 bases and J shed 3 bases, with 6 bases lying between them. The germline gives CDR1 LGHNA, CDR2 YSLEER.

This rearrangement joins TRBV19 to TRBJ2-1; 8 bases align to TRBD1. Germline V lookup: CDR1 LNHDA, CDR2 SQIVND (reference sequence). Trimming removed 5 bases from V and 4 bases from J; junction bases left unmatched: 10. The CDR3 contains 16 residues. The DNA for the CDR3 is TGTGCCAGTAGTGCTCGGTTTGGACAGGGATACAATGAGCAGTTCTTC. Its protein is CASSARFGQGYNEQFF.

The chain combines TRBV5-1 with TRBJ1-6, with 7 bases identical to TRBD1. Per germline, CDR1 SGHRS and CDR2 YFSETQ. The CDR3 is 14 amino acids. V shed 5 bases, J shed 7 bases, and the junction held 6 bases outside the gene matches. The CDR3 DNA reads TGCGCCAGCAGTCAGGGGGGGAGGAATTCACCCCTCCACTTT. Translation: CASSQGGRNSPLHF.

In this sample, this clone turned up once. The chain is built from TRBV5-1 and TRBJ2-5, with D perhaps matching TRBD1 (6 bases). Gene TRBJ2-7 matches the end of the DNA better, so the J call may be wrong. This CDR3 contains 13 residues. CDR1 is SGHRS, CDR2 YFSETQ, per germline. CDR3 sequence (DNA): TGCGCCAGCAGCTTTACAGGGTCCTACGAGCAGTACTTC. Translating it yields CASSFTGSYEQYF.

The chain combines TRBV5-1 with TRBJ2-7, with D perhaps matching TRBD2 (7 bases). The germline V gene has CDR1 SGHRS and CDR2 YFSETQ. The V end lost 4 bases, the J end lost 6 bases, and 17 bases lay between the germline ends. This CDR3 region has 14 residues. The DNA for the CDR3 is TGCGCCAGCAGCCCGGGGGGCCAGGAGGGCGAGCAGTACTTC. It specifies CASSPGGQEGEQYF.

Details on this clone: The identical CDR3 is also encoded by other nucleotide sequences in the sample. The chain has TRBV5-1 and TRBJ1-2; D is unresolved. Trimming took 0 bases from V and 0 from J, leaving 3 bases between them. This CDR3 comprises 13 residues. From germline, CDR1 is SGHRS and CDR2 YFSETQ. CDR3 DNA: TGCGCCAGCAGCTTGGGGGCTAACTATGGCTACACCTTC. Its translation: CASSLGANYGYTF.

This chain links TRBV21-1 with TRBJ1-6; TRBD1, the D gene given by the table, was not confirmed from the DNA. TRBV21-1 is shown as a pseudogene. The CDR3 extends over 17 amino acids. CDR3 DNA: TGTGCCAGCAGCAAAGCGGGTAAGACAGGGGGAAATTCACCCCTCCACTTT. Its protein product is CASSKAGKTGGNSPLHF.

The chain is built from TRBV5-1 and TRBJ2-1; 8 bases align to TRBD2. From germline, CDR1 is SGHRS and CDR2 YFSETQ. Trimming took 7 bases from V and 5 from J; bases not matched to a gene: 8. CDR3 length: 14 amino acids. CDR3 DNA sequence: TGCGCCAGCGGATTCGGGGGGGCAAACAATGAGCAGTTCTTC. It is translated as CASGFGGANNEQFF. The complete variable domain, with remaining parts taken from reference TRBV5-1 and TRBJ2-1, reads KAGVTQTPRYLIKTRGQQVTLSCSPISGHRSVSWYQQTPGQGLQFLFEYFSETQRNKGNFPGRFSGRQFSNSRSEMNVSTLELGDSALYLCASGFGGANNEQFFGPGTRLTVL.

This chain connects TRBV6-6 to TRBJ2-5; perhaps TRBD1 as D (5 bases). V was pared by 7 bases and J by 5 bases, with 14 bases between. CDR1 and CDR2 from the germline V gene are MNHNY and SVGAGI (reference sequence). This CDR3 has 13 amino acids. CDR3 residues: CASTPRAGETQYF. CDR3 sequence (DNA): TGTGCCAGCACCCCCAGGGCTGGGGAGACCCAGTACTTC.